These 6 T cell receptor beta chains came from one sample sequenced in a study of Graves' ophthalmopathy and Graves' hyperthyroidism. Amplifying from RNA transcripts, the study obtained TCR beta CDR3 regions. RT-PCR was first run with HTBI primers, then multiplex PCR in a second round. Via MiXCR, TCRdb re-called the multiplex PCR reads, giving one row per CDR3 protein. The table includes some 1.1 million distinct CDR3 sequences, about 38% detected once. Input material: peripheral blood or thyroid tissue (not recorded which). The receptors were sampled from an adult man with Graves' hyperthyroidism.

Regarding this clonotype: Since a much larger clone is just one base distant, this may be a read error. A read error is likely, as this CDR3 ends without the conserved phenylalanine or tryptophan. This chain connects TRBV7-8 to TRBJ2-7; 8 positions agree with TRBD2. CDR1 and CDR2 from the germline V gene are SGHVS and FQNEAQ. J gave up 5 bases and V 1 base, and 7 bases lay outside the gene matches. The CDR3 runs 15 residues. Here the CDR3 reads CASSLVSGGQDEQYL. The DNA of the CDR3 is TGTGCCAGCAGCTTAGTTTCGGGGGGGCAGGACGAGCAGTACCTC.

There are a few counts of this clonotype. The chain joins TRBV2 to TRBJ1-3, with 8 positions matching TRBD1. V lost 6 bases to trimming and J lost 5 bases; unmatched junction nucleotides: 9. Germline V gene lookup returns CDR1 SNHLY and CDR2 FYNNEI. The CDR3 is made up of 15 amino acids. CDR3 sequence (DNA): TGTGCCAGCAGCGACACCAGGACAGGGCGAAACACCATATATTTT. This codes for CASSDTRTGRNTIYF.

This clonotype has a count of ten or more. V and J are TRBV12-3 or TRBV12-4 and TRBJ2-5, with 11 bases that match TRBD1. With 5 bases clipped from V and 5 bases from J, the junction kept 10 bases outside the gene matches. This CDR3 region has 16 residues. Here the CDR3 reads CASSNSGTGGRETQYF. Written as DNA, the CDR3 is TGTGCCAGCAGTAACTCAGGGACAGGGGGTCGGGAGACCCAGTACTTC.

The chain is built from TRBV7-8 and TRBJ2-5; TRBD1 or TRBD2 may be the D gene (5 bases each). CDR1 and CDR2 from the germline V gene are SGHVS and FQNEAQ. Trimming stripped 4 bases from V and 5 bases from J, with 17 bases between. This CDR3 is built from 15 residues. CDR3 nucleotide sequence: TGTGCCAGCAGCTCCAGTCGGTGGGGGACGGAGACCCAGTACTTC. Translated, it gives CASSSSRWGTETQYF. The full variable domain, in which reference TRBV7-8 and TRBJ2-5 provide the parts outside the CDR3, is GAGVSQSPRYKVAKRGQDVALRCDPISGHVSLFWYQQALGQGPEFLTYFQNEAQLDKSGLPSDRFFAERPEGSVSTLKIQRTQQEDSAVYLCASSSSRWGTETQYFGPGTRLLVL.

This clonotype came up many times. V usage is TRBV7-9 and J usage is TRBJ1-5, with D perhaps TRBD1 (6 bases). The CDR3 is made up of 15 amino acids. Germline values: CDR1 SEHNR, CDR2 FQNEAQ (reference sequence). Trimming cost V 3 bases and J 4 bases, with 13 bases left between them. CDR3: CASSFGGTPNQPQHF. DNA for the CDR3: TGTGCCAGCAGCTTTGGTGGGACACCTAATCAGCCCCAGCATTTT.

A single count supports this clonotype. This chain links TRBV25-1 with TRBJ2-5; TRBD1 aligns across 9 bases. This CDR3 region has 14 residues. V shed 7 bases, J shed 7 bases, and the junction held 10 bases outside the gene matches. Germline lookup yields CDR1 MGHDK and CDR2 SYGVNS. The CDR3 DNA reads TGTGCCAGCAAGAGGACAGGGGACGGGGGGACCCAGTACTTC. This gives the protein CASKRTGDGGTQYF. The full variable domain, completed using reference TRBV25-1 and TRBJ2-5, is EADIYQTPRYLVIGTGKKITLECSQTMGHDKMYWYQQDPGMELHLIHYSYGVNSTEKGDLSSESTVSRIRTEHFPLTLESARPSHTSQYLCASKRTGDGGTQYFGPGTRLLVL.